Listed below are T cell receptor beta chains from one sample, sequenced in a study of HIV-infected children after antiretroviral therapy interruption. Via MiXCR, TCRdb re-called the 3' RACE reads, giving one row per CDR3 protein. The sample shows about 89,000 distinct CDR3 sequences, about 7.2% of them seen only once. The specimen was CD45RA+ CD4+ T cells from PBMCs, pooled from several time points, collected from a donor given antiretroviral therapy, either interrupted or continuous. These receptors were collected from a pool of human donors with HIV. CDR3s include the opening cysteine and the closing phenylalanine or tryptophan. A D gene is named only where the DNA matches it firmly. Size is omitted from some rows. Given values are once, few, many or a class for expanded clones.

TRBV20-1	few	NA	TRBJ2-7	TGCAGTGCGCGGGCAGTAAGTAAAGCGCAGTACTTC	CSARAVSKAQYF
TRBV15	NA	NA	TRBJ2-7	TGTGCCACCAGCAGAGATTTGGGTGAGCTCGAGCAGTACTTC	CATSRDLGELEQYF
TRBV6-1	many	NA	TRBJ1-6	TGTGCCAGCAGCCTAGAGGACGGATTTAATTCACCCCTCCACTTT	CASSLEDGFNSPLHF
TRBV6-5	NA	NA	TRBJ1-2	TGTGCCAGCAGTTACTTAGACTATGGCTACACCTTC	CASSYLDYGYTF
TRBV24-1	many	NA	TRBJ2-2	TGTGCCACCAGCCGACAAGGAGCCGGGGAGCTGTTTTTT	CATSRQGAGELFF
TRBV10-3	NA	TRBD1	TRBJ1-2	TGTGCCATCAGCAGACAGGGTGACTACACCTTC	CAISRQGDYTF
TRBV2	many	NA	TRBJ1-1	TGTGCCAGCAGTGAAGGGGGGTTGAACACTGAAGCTTTCTTT	CASSEGGLNTEAFF
TRBV29-1	many	NA	TRBJ1-1	TGCAGCGTTCAGGGACGATCTGCTCCTGAAGCTTTCTTT	CSVQGRSAPEAFF
TRBV5-6	NA	TRBD2	TRBJ2-1	TGTACCAGCAGCTTGACTAGCGGGAGGCCCACCGTAAATGAGCAGTTCTTC	CTSSLTSGRPTVNEQFF
TRBV19	few	TRBD1	TRBJ2-7	TGTGCCAGTAGTATAGGGCCGCACAGGGGCACCTACGAGCAGTACTTC	CASSIGPHRGTYEQYF
TRBV6-1	NA	NA	TRBJ2-5	TGTGCCAGCACCGAAATATTGGGGCGGCAAGAGACCCAGTACTTC	CASTEILGRQETQYF
TRBV3-1	many	NA	TRBJ1-1	TGTGCCAGCAGCCAAGGGGGATTTGAAGCTTTCTTT	CASSQGGFEAFF
TRBV6-4	few	TRBD2	TRBJ2-1	TGTGCCAGCAGTGACTCGTTCGGGAGGGCTTACAATGAGCAGTTCTTC	CASSDSFGRAYNEQFF
TRBV5-1	many	TRBD1	TRBJ2-7	TGCGCCAGCAGCCCAGGAATGACAGGGTACCCTAAGGACGAGCAGTACTTC	CASSPGMTGYPKDEQYF
TRBV6-1	many	TRBD2	TRBJ2-1	TGTGCCAGCAGTGTCGTAGCGGGCCCCTCCTACAATGAGCAGTTCTTC	CASSVVAGPSYNEQFF
TRBV7-2	many	NA	TRBJ1-1	TGTGCCAGCAGCTTTACAGTGAACACTGAAGCTTTCTTT	CASSFTVNTEAFF
TRBV7-1	many	NA	TRBJ1-2	TGTGCCAGCAGCTCCGACGACGCAGGATTCTATGGCTACACCTTC	CASSSDDAGFYGYTF
TRBV7-9	many	NA	TRBJ2-6	TGTGCCAGCAGCTTAGCGCTGTTAACGGCCAACGTCCTGACTTTC	CASSLALLTANVLTF
TRBV20-1	few	NA	TRBJ1-5	TGCAGTGCTAGTCGCGGGTATCAGCCCCAGCATTTT	CSASRGYQPQHF
TRBV15	many	NA	TRBJ2-7	TGTGCCACCAGCAGAGGCCGGGACACCACCTACGAGCAGTACTTC	CATSRGRDTTYEQYF
TRBV12-1	many	NA	TRBJ2-3	TGTGCCAGCAGCTTTTCCGTCTCGGATACGCAGTATTTT	CASSFSVSDTQYF
TRBV20-1	NA	NA	TRBJ1-5	TGCAGTGCTAGTTCCGGGGGGAATCAGCCCCAGCATTTT	CSASSGGNQPQHF
TRBV29-1	few	NA	TRBJ2-3	TGCAGCGCCAAACCTAATACAGATACGCAGTATTTT	CSAKPNTDTQYF
TRBV7-2	NA	NA	TRBJ1-5	TGTGCCAGCAGCCCCTGGGACGGAGGAAATCAGCCCCAGCATTTT	CASSPWDGGNQPQHF
TRBV3-1	many	NA	TRBJ1-1	TGTGCCAGCAGCCCCTACAGTAACACTGAAGCTTTCTTT	CASSPYSNTEAFF
TRBV5-6	many	TRBD1	TRBJ1-5	TGTGCCAGCAGCTTGGCCTCTCTTGGGACAGGAGACTCCAATCAGCCCCAGCATTTT	CASSLASLGTGDSNQPQHF
TRBV7-2	many	NA	TRBJ2-1	TGTGCCAGCAGCTTAGGGGGGGCCCGGGGGCCCTACAATGAGCAGTTCTTC	CASSLGGARGPYNEQFF
TRBV15	few	NA	TRBJ2-7	TGTGCCACCAGCAGAGTCCTGGACGGTTCCTACGAGCAGTACTTC	CATSRVLDGSYEQYF
TRBV6-1	many	NA	TRBJ2-2	TGTGCCAGCACGCCCGTTGGGGGGAACACCGGGGAGCTGTTTTTT	CASTPVGGNTGELFF
TRBV12-3/TRBV12-4	few	TRBD2	TRBJ2-3	TGTGCCAGCCACGCTAGCGGGGGGACCACAGATACGCAGTATTTT	CASHASGGTTDTQYF
TRBV6-4	NA	TRBD1	TRBJ1-1	TGTGCCAGCAGTGAACAGGGGGACACTGAAGCTTTCTTT	CASSEQGDTEAFF
TRBV12-5	many	NA	TRBJ2-5	TGTGCCAGCAGTCTGGGACTGGGGGGCGACCAAGACACCCAGTACTTT	CASSLGLGGDQDTQYF
TRBV5-1	many	NA	TRBJ2-7	TGCGCCAGCAGCTTGGGACCGACAGGCGAGCAGTACTTC	CASSLGPTGEQYF
TRBV10-3	NA	NA	TRBJ1-1	TGTGCCATCAGTGAGGGCCAGGGCGGAAACACTGAAGCTTTCTTT	CAISEGQGGNTEAFF
TRBV30	few	NA	TRBJ2-7	TGTGCCTGGAGTGCTTACAGGAAAGCCTACGAGCAGTACTTC	CAWSAYRKAYEQYF
TRBV19	many	NA	TRBJ2-3	TGTGCCACCCGAAAGGGGGGGACAGATACGCAGTATTTT	CATRKGGTDTQYF
TRBV12-3/TRBV12-4	many	TRBD2	TRBJ2-3	TGTGCCAGCAGTCCCACTAGCGGGTTCACAGATACGCAGTATTTT	CASSPTSGFTDTQYF